These 16 T cell receptor beta chains originate from one sample sequenced in a study of neurological immune-mediated disorders (dated by TCRdb to the late 2010s). The protocol used for the library was 5' RACE. The sequencer was an Illumina HiSeq 2500. TCRdb passed the public sequencing reads through fastp at Q25 and MiXCR, retaining productive beta sequences. Merged by CDR3 protein, the rows form single entries marked with the most common genes and DNA. The sample table shows some 41,000 distinct CDR3 sequences, and approximately 2.4% are seen once. The ten largest clones take up roughly an eighth of the sample. Sequenced input: PBMCs. The receptors were sampled from a man younger than 40 with multiple sclerosis.

Many counts were recorded for this clonotype. The chain has TRBV7-2 and TRBJ2-3, with D uncertain. V shed 1 base and J shed 1 base, with 15 bases lying between them. CDR1 is SGHTA and CDR2 is FQGNSA in the germline V gene. There are 17 residues in the CDR3. The CDR3 sequence: CASSLVPGSSGTDTQYF. The CDR3 DNA is TGTGCCAGCAGCTTAGTTCCGGGCAGCTCCGGCACAGATACGCAGTATTTT.

This clonotype was detected many times. The rearrangement joins TRBV7-9 to TRBJ2-5, with 7 bases aligning to TRBD1. Trimming took 5 bases from V and 2 from J; bases not matched to a gene: 17. This CDR3 region has 18 residues. Germline CDR1 reads SEHNR; CDR2 reads FQNEAQ (reference sequence). CDR3 residues: CASSLTRMTTGTQETQYF. The CDR3 DNA reads as TGTGCCAGCAGCCTTACCCGAATGACGACAGGGACACAAGAGACCCAGTACTTC.

This clonotype has ten or more counts. The chain combines TRBV20-1 with TRBJ2-7; possible D gene TRBD2, 6 bases. The CDR3 totals 14 residues. The V gene lost 6 bases and the J gene lost 2 bases, with 17 bases spanning the gap. The germline CDR1 and CDR2 sequences are DFQATT and SNEGSKA (reference sequence). The CDR3 nucleotides read TGCAGTGCCCCCCGCGGAGGGGTGCCCTACGAGCAGTACTTC. This translates into CSAPRGGVPYEQYF.

V gene TRBV6-1 combines with J gene TRBJ2-1; 9 bases map to TRBD2. The CDR3 totals 15 residues. Germline V gene lookup returns CDR1 MNHNS and CDR2 SASEGT. Unmatched junction bases numbered 2, after V lost 0 bases and J lost 5 bases. Here the CDR3 reads CASSEASGGHNEQFF. CDR3 bases: TGTGCCAGCAGTGAAGCTAGCGGGGGCCACAATGAGCAGTTCTTC.

This clonotype was seen at least ten times. The chain recombines TRBV20-1 with TRBJ2-1, with D possibly matching TRBD1 (6 bases). Trimming removed 5 bases at V and 0 bases at J, with 11 bases between. This CDR3 has 14 residues. Germline CDR1 reads DFQATT; CDR2 reads SNEGSKA (reference sequence). The CDR3 region is CSALGGVSYNEQFF. The CDR3 coding sequence is TGCAGTGCTCTAGGGGGAGTCTCCTACAATGAGCAGTTCTTC.

About this clonotype: Germline and junction disagree at one end, which may indicate a read error. The V gene is TRBV5-6, the J gene TRBJ2-5; possible D gene TRBD1, 5 bases. Looked up from germline, CDR1 is SGHDT and CDR2 is YYEEEE. CDR3 length: 15 amino acids. The CDR3 nucleotides are TGTGCCAGCAGGTTGGAGACGCAGGGTCAGGAGACCCAGTACTTC. Translation: CASRLETQGQETQYF.

This clonotype came up many times. The chain recombines TRBV20-1 with TRBJ1-5; 7 bases align to TRBD1. The germline V gene has CDR1 DFQATT and CDR2 SNEGSKA (reference sequence). V lost 0 bases and J lost 6; bases outside the gene matches: 11. The CDR3 is 16 residues long. The CDR3 protein is CSARDGRQGRRQPQHF. CDR3 coding DNA: TGCAGTGCTAGAGATGGCAGACAGGGAAGGCGTCAGCCCCAGCATTTT.

The table lists this clonotype with many counts. The chain is built from TRBV5-1 and TRBJ2-2; TRBD1 is a possible D gene (6 bases). V was clipped by 4 bases and J by 1 base, with 8 bases between them. Germline CDR1 SGHRS, CDR2 YFSETQ. The CDR3 loop spans 14 amino acids. CDR3 in DNA: TGCGCCAGCAGCGAGACAGGGAACACCGGGGAGCTGTTTTTT. Its protein product is CASSETGNTGELFF. Combining the CDR3 with reference TRBV5-1 and TRBJ2-2 gives the whole variable domain KAGVTQTPRYLIKTRGQQVTLSCSPISGHRSVSWYQQTPGQGLQFLFEYFSETQRNKGNFPGRFSGRQFSNSRSEMNVSTLELGDSALYLCASSETGNTGELFFGEGSRLTVL.

This clonotype was counted many times. The rearrangement links TRBV24-1 to TRBJ2-7; TRBD1 might be the D (5 bases). V was trimmed by 4 bases and J by 4 bases, leaving 16 bases between them. The V gene's germline CDR1 is KGHDR and CDR2 SFDVKD. This CDR3 spans 15 amino acids. The CDR3 is CATSDPDSPRYEQYF. The CDR3 region has the DNA TGTGCCACCAGTGACCCCGACAGTCCGAGGTACGAGCAGTACTTC.

This clonotype was recorded at least ten times. V gene TRBV20-1 combines with J gene TRBJ2-5, with D perhaps matching TRBD1 (6 bases). V was pared by 6 bases and J by 4 bases, with 12 bases between. Germline CDR1 DFQATT, CDR2 SNEGSKA (reference sequence). CDR3 size: 12 residues. The CDR3 DNA reads as TGCAGTGCCGACAGGACCGGAGAGACCCAGTACTTC. Its protein product is CSADRTGETQYF.

This clonotype came up a few times. This chain connects TRBV28 to TRBJ2-2; TRBD1 agrees at 9 bases. The ends lost 8 bases at V and 5 bases at J; junction bases unmatched: 3. Germline loops: CDR1 MDHEN, CDR2 SYDVKM. CDR3 size: 13 residues. The CDR3: CASGTGWTGELFF. In DNA form, the CDR3 reads TGTGCCAGCGGGACAGGGTGGACCGGGGAGCTGTTTTTT. Looking up the rest from reference TRBV28 and TRBJ2-2 gives the full variable domain: DVKVTQSSRYLVKRTGEKVFLECVQDMDHENMFWYRQDPGLGLRLIYFSYDVKMKEKGDIPEGYSVSREKKERFSLILESASTNQTSMYLCASGTGWTGELFFGEGSRLTVL.

This clonotype showed up many times. The CDR3 DNA sequence: TGTGCCAGCTGCGACGACAGGGAGAACACCGGGGAGCTGTTTTTT. This gives the protein CASCDDRENTGELFF. The V and J genes are TRBV6-2 or TRBV6-3 and TRBJ2-2, with 7 bases matching TRBD1. The V gene's germline CDR1 is MNHEY and CDR2 SVGEGT. Trimming took 8 bases from V and 1 from J; bases not matched to a gene: 7. This CDR3 spans 15 amino acids.

This clonotype came up many times. CDR3 sequence (DNA): TGCAGTGCTAGTGGCCCTGGCTACGAGCAGTACTTC. Protein sequence: CSASGPGYEQYF. The chain couples TRBV20-1 to TRBJ2-7; no reliable D call. Germline V gives CDR1 DFQATT, CDR2 SNEGSKA (reference sequence). The CDR3 has 12 residues. Between the trimmed V and J ends, which lost 3 bases and 3 bases, there was a span of 9 bases.

This clonotype was counted ten times or more. The rearrangement uses TRBV6-4 and TRBJ2-3; 8 bases match TRBD2. The CDR3 extends over 15 amino acids. J gave up 2 bases and V 4 bases, and 5 bases lay outside the gene matches. Germline V gene data show CDR1 as MRHNA and CDR2 as SNTAGT. In DNA, the CDR3 is TGTGCCAGCAGTGTCGATAGCGGGAACACAGATACGCAGTATTTT. The encoded protein is CASSVDSGNTDTQYF.

This clonotype was counted ten times or more. The chain joins TRBV20-1 to TRBJ1-6, with D unclear. Looked up from germline, CDR1 is DFQATT and CDR2 is SNEGSKA (reference sequence). CDR3 length: 13 residues. With 3 bases removed from V and 8 bases from J, the gap between germline ends came to 11 bases. As DNA, the CDR3 is TGCAGTGCTAGTAGAATTGGCGATTCACCCCTCCACTTT. As protein: CSASRIGDSPLHF.

In this sample, this clonotype turned up many times. This chain joins TRBV20-1 and TRBJ1-3, with D tentatively TRBD1 (5 bases). Germline V CDR1 and CDR2: DFQATT, SNEGSKA (reference sequence). V lost 6 bases and J lost 2, with 17 bases in between. The CDR3 is 15 residues long. The CDR3 loop reads CSAGVNARAGNTIYF. DNA for the CDR3: TGCAGTGCGGGGGTAAATGCCAGGGCTGGAAACACCATATATTTT.